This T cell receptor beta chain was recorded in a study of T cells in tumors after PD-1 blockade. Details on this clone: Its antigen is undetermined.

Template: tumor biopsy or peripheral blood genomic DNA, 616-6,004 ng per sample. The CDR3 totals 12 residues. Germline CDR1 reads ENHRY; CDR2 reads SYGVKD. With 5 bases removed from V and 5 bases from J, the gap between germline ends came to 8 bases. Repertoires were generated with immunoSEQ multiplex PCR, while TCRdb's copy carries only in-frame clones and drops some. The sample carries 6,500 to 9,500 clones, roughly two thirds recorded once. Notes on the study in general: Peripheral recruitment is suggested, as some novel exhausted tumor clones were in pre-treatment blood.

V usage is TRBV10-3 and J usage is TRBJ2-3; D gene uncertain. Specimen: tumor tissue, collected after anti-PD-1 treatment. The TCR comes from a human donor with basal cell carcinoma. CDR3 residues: CAISTERDTQYF. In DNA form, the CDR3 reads TGTGCCATCAGTACCGAGCGAGATACGCAGTATTTT.